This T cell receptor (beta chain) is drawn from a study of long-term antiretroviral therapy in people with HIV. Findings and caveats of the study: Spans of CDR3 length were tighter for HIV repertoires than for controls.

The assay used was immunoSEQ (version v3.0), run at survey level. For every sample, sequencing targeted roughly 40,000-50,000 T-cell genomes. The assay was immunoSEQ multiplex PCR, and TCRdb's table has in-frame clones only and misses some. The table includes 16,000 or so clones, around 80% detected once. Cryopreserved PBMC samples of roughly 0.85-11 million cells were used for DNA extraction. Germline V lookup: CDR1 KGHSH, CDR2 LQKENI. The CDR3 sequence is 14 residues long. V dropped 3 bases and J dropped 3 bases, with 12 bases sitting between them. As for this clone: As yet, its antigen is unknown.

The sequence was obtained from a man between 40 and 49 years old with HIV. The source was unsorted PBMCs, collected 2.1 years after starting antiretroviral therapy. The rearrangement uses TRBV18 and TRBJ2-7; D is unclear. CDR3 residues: CASSPLRQNYEQYF. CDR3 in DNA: TGTGCCAGCTCACCCCTCCGGCAGAACTACGAGCAGTACTTC.